These 15 T cell receptor beta chains originate from one sample sequenced in a study of T cells in Graves' hyperthyroidism and ophthalmopathy. Amplification yielded TCR beta CDR3 regions, with RNA transcripts as the source. TCR CDR3 regions were first amplified by RT-PCR with HTBI primers. MiXCR, applied by TCRdb to the multiplex PCR reads, yields one record per CDR3 protein. Of a few hundred thousand distinct CDR3 sequences listed, less than 20% are singletons. The sample comprised blood. The receptors derive from a woman under 30 with Graves' hyperthyroidism that later progressed to Graves' ophthalmopathy.

The V and J genes are TRBV20-1 and TRBJ2-3; D gene unclear. V lost 7 bases to trimming and J lost 2 bases, with 16 bases between them. Per the germline V gene, CDR1 is DFQATT and CDR2 is SNEGSKA (reference sequence). CDR3 length equals 14 residues. The CDR3 here is CSVHYSLLTDTQYF. CDR3 DNA: TGCAGTGTTCACTACTCCCTCCTCACAGATACGCAGTATTTT.

This clonotype was picked up many times. The chain joins TRBV28 to TRBJ2-1; D perhaps matches TRBD2 (7 bases). The CDR3 has 15 amino acids. The V gene lost 5 bases and the J gene lost 8 bases, with 19 bases spanning the gap. Germline CDR1 MDHEN, CDR2 SYDVKM. The CDR3 DNA reads as TGTGCCAGCAGTAGGGGGGGGTGGACGATGGATGAGCAGTTCTTC. Its protein product is CASSRGGWTMDEQFF.

This clonotype was observed a few times. The genes are TRBV12-3 or TRBV12-4 and TRBJ1-1, with a tentative D call TRBD1 (5 bases). This CDR3 spans 16 amino acids. Deletions cut 1 base from V and 6 bases from J, with 18 bases between. The CDR3 reads CASSLERWGLGPEAFF. Written as DNA, the CDR3 is TGTGCCAGCAGTTTAGAGCGATGGGGCCTGGGTCCTGAAGCTTTCTTT.

This clonotype was seen repeatedly, ten times or more. The chain links TRBV2 to TRBJ1-5; the match to TRBD1 covers 7 bases. The CDR3 is 15 residues long. Germline assignment: CDR1 SNHLY and CDR2 FYNNEI. The J segment lost 2 bases and the V segment lost 7 bases, leaving 8 bases of the junction unmatched. The CDR3 sequence is CASTQTGQGNQPQHF. CDR3 in DNA: TGTGCCAGCACCCAGACAGGGCAGGGCAATCAGCCCCAGCATTTT. Variable domain in full (rest from reference TRBV2 and TRBJ1-5): EPEVTQTPSHQVTQMGQEVILRCVPISNHLYFYWYRQILGQKVEFLVSFYNNEISEKSEIFDDQFSVERPDGSNFTLKIRSTKLEDSAMYFCASTQTGQGNQPQHFGDGTRLSIL.

This clonotype was picked up many times. This rearrangement joins TRBV10-2 to TRBJ1-5; D perhaps matches TRBD1 (5 bases). The CDR3 totals 13 residues. Germline V gene lookup returns CDR1 WSHSY and CDR2 SAAADI. Trimming cost V 4 bases and J 7 bases, with 11 bases left between them. The CDR3 DNA follows: TGCGCCAGCAGTGCAGGGTACGGGCAGCCCCAGCATTTT. It codes for CASSAGYGQPQHF.

In its sample, this clonotype was seen a few times. The J gene is TRBJ2-7, the V gene TRBV7-9, with D tentatively TRBD1 (5 bases). The CDR3 has 14 residues. With 5 bases removed from V and 2 bases from J, the gap between germline ends came to 13 bases. Germline V gene sequence: CDR1 SEHNR, CDR2 FQNEAQ (reference sequence). CDR3 nucleotides: TGTGCCAGCAGCCCGCCCGACAGAACCTACGAGCAGTACTTC. As protein: CASSPPDRTYEQYF.

The V and J genes are TRBV3-1 and TRBJ2-3; 9 bases are shared with TRBD2. V gave up 4 bases and J gave up 4 bases; unmatched junction bases: 6. This CDR3 has 15 residues. Germline CDR1 reads LGHDT; CDR2 reads YNNKEL (reference sequence). The CDR3 sequence: CASSPLAGSPDTQYF. DNA of the CDR3: TGTGCCAGCAGCCCTCTAGCGGGGAGCCCAGATACGCAGTATTTT.

This clonotype was recorded many times. V and J are TRBV12-3 or TRBV12-4 and TRBJ2-5; 7 bases align to TRBD1. The CDR3 contains 14 residues. The junction had 6 bases not matched to a gene; V was cut back by 6 bases and J by 2 bases. CDR3 sequence reads: CASRTGTVQETQYF. In DNA, the CDR3 is TGTGCCAGCAGAACAGGGACAGTTCAAGAGACCCAGTACTTC.

The chain carries TRBV28 and TRBJ2-5; TRBD1 aligns across 8 bases. V lost 3 bases, J lost 4 bases, and 7 bases stayed unmatched. Germline CDR1 MDHEN, CDR2 SYDVKM. The CDR3 runs 15 residues. The CDR3 nucleotides read TGTGCCAGCAGTTTCCACCAGGGGGCTCTAGAGACCCAGTACTTC. It translates to CASSFHQGALETQYF.

This clonotype was found many times. The rearrangement links TRBV5-1 to TRBJ2-1; 14 positions agree with TRBD2. The V and J ends lost 2 bases and 7 bases, in that order; junction bases with no gene match: 8. Germline V gene sequence: CDR1 SGHRS, CDR2 YFSETQ. The CDR3 spans 17 residues. In nucleotides, the CDR3 is TGCGCCAGCAGCTTACCCCCGGGACTAGCGGGAGAGAATGAGCAGTTCTTC. Protein: CASSLPPGLAGENEQFF.

Notes on this clonotype: This may be a read error: a much more frequent sequence differs by one nucleotide. The chain links TRBV18 to TRBJ1-1; tentatively, D is TRBD1 (6 bases). The CDR3 spans 18 residues. Germline values: CDR1 KGHSH, CDR2 LQKENI. The CDR3 DNA reads TGTGCCAGCTCACTCTACAGGGTTCGGGATCCTCACACAACTGGAGCTTTCTTT. It codes for CASSLYRVRDPHTTGAFF. Full variable domain (outside the CDR3, taken from reference TRBV18 and TRBJ1-1): NAGVMQNPRHLVRRRGQEARLRCSPMKGHSHVYWYRQLPEEGLKFMVYLQKENIIDESGMPKERFSAEFPKEGPSILRIQQVVRGDSAAYFCASSLYRVRDPHTTGAFFGQGTRLTVV.

This clonotype was seen at least ten times. V usage is TRBV5-5 and J usage is TRBJ2-7, with 9 positions matching TRBD1. With V trimmed by 4 bases and J by 6 bases, 8 bases remained unmatched. The CDR3 runs 14 residues. Germline assignment: CDR1 SGHKS and CDR2 YYEKEE (reference sequence). The CDR3 here is CASSGDRGDAEQYF. CDR3 DNA: TGTGCCAGCAGCGGCGACAGGGGGGATGCCGAGCAGTACTTC.

V and J are TRBV28 and TRBJ2-3; possible D gene TRBD2, 6 bases. V was pared by 1 base and J by 6 bases, with 20 bases between. CDR1 and CDR2 from the germline V gene are MDHEN and SYDVKM. The CDR3 is made up of 17 amino acids. The CDR3, as DNA: TGTGCCAGCAGTTTATTGGGGAAACGACTAGGGTTCGATACGCAGTATTTT. This encodes CASSLLGKRLGFDTQYF. The full variable domain, completed using reference TRBV28 and TRBJ2-3, is DVKVTQSSRYLVKRTGEKVFLECVQDMDHENMFWYRQDPGLGLRLIYFSYDVKMKEKGDIPEGYSVSREKKERFSLILESASTNQTSMYLCASSLLGKRLGFDTQYFGPGTRLTVL.

Concerning this clonotype itself: A much larger clone lies a single base off, so this may be a read error. The chain carries TRBV20-1 and TRBJ2-7; D possibly uses TRBD1 or TRBD2 (5 bases each). CDR3 length: 15 residues. V was clipped by 4 bases and J by 5 bases, with 21 bases between them. From germline, CDR1 is DFQATT and CDR2 SNEGSKA (reference sequence). The CDR3 here is CSAISGTKGSHEQYF. CDR3 DNA: TGCAGTGCTATAAGCGGAACAAAGGGGTCCCACGAGCAGTACTTC.

This clonotype has ten or more counts. The chain has TRBV10-3 and TRBJ2-7; no clear D. This CDR3 is built from 14 residues. V was pared by 0 bases and J by 3 bases, with 9 bases between. CDR1 and CDR2 from the germline V gene are ENHRY and SYGVKD. DNA for the CDR3: TGTGCCATCAGTGAGTCGGTAGGGAACTACGAGCAGTACTTC. Its translation: CAISESVGNYEQYF.